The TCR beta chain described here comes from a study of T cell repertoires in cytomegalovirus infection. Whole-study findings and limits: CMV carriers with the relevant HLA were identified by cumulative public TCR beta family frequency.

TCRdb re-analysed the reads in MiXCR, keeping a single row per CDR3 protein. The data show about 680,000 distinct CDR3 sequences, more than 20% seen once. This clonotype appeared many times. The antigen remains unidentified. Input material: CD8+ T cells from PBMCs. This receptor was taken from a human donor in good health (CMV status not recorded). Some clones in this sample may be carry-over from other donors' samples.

The CDR3, as DNA: TGTGCCAGCAGACTAGCGGGGGGGCCCAATGAGCAGTTCTTC. Translated: CASRLAGGPNEQFF. This chain uses TRBV28 with TRBJ2-1, with 13 bases aligning to TRBD2. V shed 6 bases and J 6 bases; nucleotides not matched to a gene: 2. Germline CDR1 and CDR2: MDHEN and SYDVKM. CDR3 length: 14 amino acids. Supplemented by reference TRBV28 and TRBJ2-1, the full variable domain reads DVKVTQSSRYLVKRTGEKVFLECVQDMDHENMFWYRQDPGLGLRLIYFSYDVKMKEKGDIPEGYSVSREKKERFSLILESASTNQTSMYLCASRLAGGPNEQFFGPGTRLTVL.